The following is a TCR beta chain sequence with its context. This sample was taken from a study of T cell responses to AZD1222 COVID-19 vaccine. Assay used: immunoSEQ multiplex PCR; TCRdb lists only in-frame clones, some missing. The data contain 100,000 to 150,000 clones, about nine tenths of them singletons. The germline V gene has CDR1 SGHRS and CDR2 YFSETQ. V was shortened by 5 bases and J by 1 base, with 12 bases between the two germline ends. The CDR3 extends over 15 amino acids. This specimen was peripheral blood, taken on day 0 of AZD1222 vaccination. The gene calls are TRBV5-1 and TRBJ1-4; no clear D. The clonotype was recovered from an adult in good health. As DNA, the CDR3 is TGCGCCAGCAGTCTGGCGCTAGGAACTAATGAAAAACTGTTTTTT. Its translation is CASSLALGTNEKLFF.